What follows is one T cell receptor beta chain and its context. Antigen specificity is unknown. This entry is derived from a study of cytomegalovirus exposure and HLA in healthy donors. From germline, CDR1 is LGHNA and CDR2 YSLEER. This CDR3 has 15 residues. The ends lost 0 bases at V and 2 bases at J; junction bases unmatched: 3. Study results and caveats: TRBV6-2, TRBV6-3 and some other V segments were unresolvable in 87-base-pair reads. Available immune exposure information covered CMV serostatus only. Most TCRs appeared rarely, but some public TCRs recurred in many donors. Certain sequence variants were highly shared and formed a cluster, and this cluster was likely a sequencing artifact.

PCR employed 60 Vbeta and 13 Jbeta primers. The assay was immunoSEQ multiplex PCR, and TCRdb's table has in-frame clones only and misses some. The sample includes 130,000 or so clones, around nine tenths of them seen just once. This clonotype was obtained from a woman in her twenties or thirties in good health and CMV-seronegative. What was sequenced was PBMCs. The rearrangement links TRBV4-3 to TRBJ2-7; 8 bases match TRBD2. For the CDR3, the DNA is TGCGCCAGCAGCCAAGATCGGGGGGGCACCTACGAGCAGTACTTC. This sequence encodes CASSQDRGGTYEQYF.